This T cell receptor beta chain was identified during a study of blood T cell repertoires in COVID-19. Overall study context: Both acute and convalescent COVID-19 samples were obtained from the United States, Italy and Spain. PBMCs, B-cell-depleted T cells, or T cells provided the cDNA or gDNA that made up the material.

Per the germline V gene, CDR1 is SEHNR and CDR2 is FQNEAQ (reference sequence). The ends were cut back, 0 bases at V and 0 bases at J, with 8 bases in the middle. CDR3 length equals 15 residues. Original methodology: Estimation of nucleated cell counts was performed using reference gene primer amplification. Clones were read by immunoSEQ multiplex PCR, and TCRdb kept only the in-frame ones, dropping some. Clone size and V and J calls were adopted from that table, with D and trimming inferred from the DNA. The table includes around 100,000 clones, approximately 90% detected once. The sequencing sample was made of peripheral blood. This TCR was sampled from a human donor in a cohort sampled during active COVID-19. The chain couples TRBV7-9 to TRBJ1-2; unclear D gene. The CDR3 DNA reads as TGTGCCAGCAGCTTAGCGTATGGCCCTAACTATGGCTACACCTTC. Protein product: CASSLAYGPNYGYTF.